This T cell receptor beta chain is from a study of T cells after yellow fever vaccination. This clonotype was counted ten times or more. Antigen specificity is unknown. Study-wide results and limits: A large majority of primary-vaccination clones showed up again after the booster (96% CD4, 85% to 90% CD8). Just a small share of clonotypes turned up in the CD4 compartment as well as the CD8 compartment.

One entry per CDR3 protein results from TCRdb running MiXCR on the 5' RACE reads. The sample records a few hundred thousand distinct CDR3 sequences, less than 3.5% being singletons. Trimming removed 3 bases from V and 1 base from J, with 7 bases in between. Germline V gives CDR1 SGHRS, CDR2 YFSETQ. This CDR3 is 13 amino acids long. The specimen comprised CD4+ T cells sorted from PBMCs, sampled 10 days after the yellow fever booster vaccination. The chain joins TRBV5-1 to TRBJ2-5, with unresolved D. This TCR derives from a man younger than 30 who received the YFV17D yellow fever vaccine. CDR3 residues: CASSSLTQETQYF. The CDR3 DNA reads TGCGCCAGCAGCTCCCTGACCCAAGAGACCCAGTACTTC.